This entry lists 22 T cell receptor beta chains sequenced from one sample in a study of T cells in localized non-small cell lung cancer. TCRdb keeps only in-frame clones here, not all; method: immunoSEQ multiplex PCR. This table holds 6,500 to 10,000 clones, around 87% found once. The sample in question was peripheral blood, obtained before any cancer treatment. The source of these receptors is a male donor at least 60 years old with stage III lung adenocarcinoma.

The chain has TRBV6-5 and TRBJ1-2; D gene uncertain. Trimming removed 5 bases at V and 4 bases at J, with 14 bases between. This CDR3 is built from 14 residues. Germline CDR1 reads MNHEY; CDR2 reads SVGAGI. CDR3 in amino acids: CASSPTSNPYGYTF. DNA for the CDR3: TGTGCCAGCAGTCCCACCTCCAATCCCTATGGCTACACCTTC.

This rearrangement joins TRBV2 to TRBJ2-2, with a weak D call TRBD1 (6 bases). Germline V lookup: CDR1 SNHLY, CDR2 FYNNEI. This CDR3 contains 14 residues. V was shortened by 9 bases and J by 4 bases, with 15 bases between the two germline ends. The CDR3 region is CASKEQGPTGELFF. CDR3 DNA sequence: TGTGCCAGTAAAGAACAGGGTCCCACCGGGGAGCTGTTTTTT.

The chain uses TRBV29-1 and TRBJ2-7, with D unresolved. The CDR3 sequence is 12 residues long. Germline values: CDR1 SQVTM, CDR2 ANQGSEA. The V end lost 4 bases, the J end lost 6 bases, and 13 bases lay between the germline ends. CDR3 loop: CSVAAYSGEQYF. In DNA form, the CDR3 reads TGCAGCGTTGCGGCCTACTCCGGCGAGCAGTACTTC.

This chain connects TRBV5-1 to TRBJ2-7; D is uncertain. Germline V gene sequence: CDR1 SGHRS, CDR2 YFSETQ. The CDR3 spans 14 residues. Trimming took off 2 bases at V and 0 bases at J, with 9 bases between the two ends. The CDR3, as DNA: TGCGCCAGCAGCTTAGGTTACTCCTCCTACGAGCAGTACTTC. Encoded protein: CASSLGYSSYEQYF.

The V and J genes are TRBV30 and TRBJ1-1; TRBD1 agrees at 7 bases. This CDR3 has 15 residues. Germline trimming cut 1 base from V and 5 bases from J; bases unmatched to any gene: 10. Germline loops: CDR1 GTSNPN, CDR2 SVGIG (reference sequence). For the CDR3, the DNA is TGTGCCTGGAGTGCGCGACAGGGAGTGATTACTGAAGCTTTCTTT. Protein sequence: CAWSARQGVITEAFF.

This chain links TRBV1 with TRBJ2-1; the DNA was not used to check the table's D call, TRBD2. TRBV1 is noted as a pseudogene. This CDR3 spans 17 amino acids. CDR3 amino acids: CTSSQDFPPQREGEQFF. The DNA for the CDR3 is TGCACCAGCAGCCAAGATTTCCCACCTCAGAGGGAAGGTGAGCAGTTCTTC.

This chain connects TRBV27 to TRBJ2-3; TRBD2 agrees at 7 bases. Germline V gene sequence: CDR1 MNHEY, CDR2 SMNVEV (reference sequence). CDR3 length: 15 residues. J lost 2 bases, V lost 3 bases, and 5 bases had no gene match. The CDR3 nucleotides read TGTGCCAGCAGTTTTGGCGGGGGTAACACAGATACGCAGTATTTT. Translation gives CASSFGGGNTDTQYF.

The gene calls are TRBV7-6 and TRBJ1-5, with no clear D. Trimming left V 2 bases short and J 1 base short, with 9 bases between. The CDR3 is made up of 15 amino acids. CDR1 SGHVS and CDR2 FNYEAQ come from the germline V gene. The CDR3 coding sequence is TGTGCCAGCAGCTTATCCCCCGGAAGCAATCAGCCCCAGCATTTT. Its translation is CASSLSPGSNQPQHF.

The rearrangement uses TRBV5-6 and TRBJ2-1; the D gene is possibly TRBD1 (6 bases). The CDR3 has 12 residues. The germline V gene encodes CDR1 SGHDT and CDR2 YYEEEE. Trimming took off 4 bases at V and 7 bases at J, with 9 bases between the two ends. CDR3 nucleotide sequence: TGTGCCAGCAGCCCCCAGGGGAATGAGCAGTTCTTC. This encodes CASSPQGNEQFF.

This chain joins TRBV7-2 and TRBJ2-2; 7 nucleotides align to TRBD1. V dropped 7 bases and J dropped 6; count of bases not matched to a gene: 11. The CDR3 runs to 15 residues. Germline V gene data show CDR1 as SGHTA and CDR2 as FQGNSA. CDR3 region: CASNPTDRAAGELFF. The CDR3 nucleotides read TGTGCCAGCAACCCAACAGACAGGGCGGCCGGGGAGCTGTTTTTT.

The CDR3, as DNA: TGTGCCAGCAGTCCCGGGACAGGGGCCGGCTACACCTTC. Translation gives CASSPGTGAGYTF. The V call is TRBV28, the J call TRBJ1-2; the match to TRBD1 covers 10 bases. Unmatched junction bases numbered 5, after V lost 5 bases and J lost 8 bases. There are 13 residues in the CDR3. Germline lookup yields CDR1 MDHEN and CDR2 SYDVKM.

The chain links TRBV27 to TRBJ1-5; D is possibly TRBD1 (6 bases). This CDR3 has 16 residues. Germline V gene sequence: CDR1 MNHEY, CDR2 SMNVEV (reference sequence). Deletions cut 0 bases from V and 4 bases from J, with 13 bases between. The CDR3 nucleotides read TGTGCCAGCAGTTTATCGGCGGGGGGCCTTAATCAGCCCCAGCATTTT. Its translation is CASSLSAGGLNQPQHF.

This rearrangement joins TRBV21-1 to TRBJ2-7; the table's D call of TRBD2 was not tested on the DNA. TRBV21-1 corresponds to a pseudogene. The CDR3 is 16 amino acids. The CDR3 protein is CASSKRRQWVDYEQYF. The CDR3 DNA follows: TGTGCCAGCAGCAAAAGGCGGCAGTGGGTCGACTACGAGCAGTACTTC.

This rearrangement joins TRBV23-1 to TRBJ2-1; D tentatively reads TRBD1 or TRBD2 (5 bases each). Being an ORF, TRBV23-1 has a function that is uncertain. V dropped 3 bases and J dropped 16 bases, with 16 bases sitting between them. CDR3 length equals 12 residues. The CDR3 coding sequence is TGCGCCAGCAGTCAGAATGCCGGGACGATTTTCTTC. This translates into CASSQNAGTIFF.

This clone is a singleton in its sample. The chain combines TRBV28 with TRBJ1-4; 10 bases align to TRBD1. CDR3 length: 14 amino acids. The V gene's germline CDR1 is MDHEN and CDR2 SYDVKM. Trimming removed 5 bases from V and 7 bases from J; junction bases left unmatched: 4. CDR3 DNA: TGTGCCAGCAGTCTCGACAGGGGGCGTGAAAAACTGTTTTTT. Protein: CASSLDRGREKLFF.

The V gene is TRBV11-2, the J gene TRBJ2-1; TRBD1 might be the D (7 bases). Germline loops: CDR1 SGHAT, CDR2 FQNNGV. V dropped 5 bases and J dropped 2 bases, with 16 bases sitting between them. CDR3 length: 16 residues. CDR3 loop: CASSPNPGGTYNEQFF. As DNA, the CDR3 is TGTGCCAGCAGCCCAAACCCAGGGGGGACCTACAATGAGCAGTTCTTC.

The gene calls are TRBV28 and TRBJ1-4; 8 positions agree with TRBD1. CDR1 is MDHEN and CDR2 is SYDVKM in the germline V gene. The CDR3 is 16 amino acids. Trimming at V came to 2 bases and at J to 4 bases, leaving 6 bases not matched to a gene. This chain's CDR3 is CASSLIGTGDNEKLFF. CDR3 coding DNA: TGTGCCAGCAGTTTAATCGGGACAGGAGATAATGAAAAACTGTTTTTT.

This sequence joins TRBV19 and TRBJ2-5, with 11 bases lining up with TRBD2. V was pared by 3 bases and J by 4 bases, with 7 bases of the junction left unmatched. The germline V gene has CDR1 LNHDA and CDR2 SQIVND (reference sequence). The CDR3 loop spans 16 amino acids. The CDR3 nucleotides read TGTGCCAGTAGTATTTTAGCGGGAGGGCCTGGAGAGACCCAGTACTTC. Translating gives CASSILAGGPGETQYF.

The chain links TRBV28 to TRBJ2-2; 8 bases align to TRBD1. CDR3 length: 16 residues. With 8 bases clipped from V and 0 bases from J, the junction kept 8 bases outside the gene matches. The germline gives CDR1 MDHEN, CDR2 SYDVKM. The CDR3 nucleotides are TGTGCCAGCGGGGGCCCGGACAGGGCGAACACCGGGGAGCTGTTTTTT. Its translation is CASGGPDRANTGELFF.

V usage is TRBV6-6 and J usage is TRBJ2-1; the match to TRBD1 covers 7 bases. The CDR3 is 15 amino acids. V lost 3 bases and J lost 3; bases outside the gene matches: 5. Germline values: CDR1 MNHNY, CDR2 SVGAGI (reference sequence). The DNA for the CDR3 is TGTGCCAGCAGTTATCAAGGGGGCAACTACAATGAGCAGTTCTTC. Translated, it gives CASSYQGGNYNEQFF.

The V call is TRBV7-2, the J call TRBJ1-2, with D perhaps matching TRBD1 (6 bases). Germline loops: CDR1 SGHTA, CDR2 FQGNSA. The CDR3 totals 14 residues. Between the trimmed V and J ends, which lost 2 bases and 8 bases, there was a span of 15 bases. The CDR3 region has the DNA TGTGCCAGCAGCTTAAACAACAGGGTGAACGGCTACACCTTC. Translation: CASSLNNRVNGYTF.

The chain joins TRBV28 to TRBJ2-1, with TRBD2 matching over 10 bases. CDR3 length: 15 amino acids. Germline V gene sequence: CDR1 MDHEN, CDR2 SYDVKM. Trimming removed 4 bases from V and 4 bases from J; junction bases left unmatched: 4. CDR3 sequence: CASSSSSGSYNEQFF. CDR3 in DNA: TGTGCCAGCAGTTCCTCTAGCGGGAGTTACAATGAGCAGTTCTTC.